These 15 T cell receptor beta chains were all obtained from the same sample, sequenced in a study of OX40 agonist ivuxolimab in advanced cancers. The method was immunoSEQ multiplex PCR; TCRdb's version includes in-frame clones alone and lacks a portion of them. The table has some 100,000 clones, around four fifths seen once; the top ten hold around 1.1%. Sequenced material: CD4+ or CD8+ T cells sorted from blood, taken in a trial of the OX40 agonist ivuxolimab. Receptor source: an adult with an advanced solid tumor such as melanoma, head and neck, liver or kidney cancer.

The chain combines TRBV6-1 with TRBJ2-7; TRBD1 might be the D (5 bases). Germline V CDR1 and CDR2: MNHNS, SASEGT. The CDR3 covers 11 residues. The V end lost 8 bases, the J end lost 0 bases, and 5 bases lay between the germline ends. CDR3 protein: CASQGSYEQYV. The CDR3 DNA reads TGTGCCAGCCAGGGCTCCTACGAGCAGTACGTC.

The chain combines TRBV5-4 with TRBJ2-3; no reliable D call. Germline CDR1 and CDR2: SGHNT and YYREEE (reference sequence). V gave up 3 bases and J gave up 0 bases, with 14 bases separating them. This CDR3 is built from 16 residues. The DNA of the CDR3 is TGTGCCAGCAGCTATCGGACCGATCCTAGCACAGATACGCAGTATTTT. Its protein is CASSYRTDPSTDTQYF.

The CDR3 is CASSLRGDIQYF. CDR3 in DNA: TGTGCCAGCAGCTTACGCGGAGACATTCAGTACTTC. The chain uses TRBV11-3 and TRBJ2-4; no definite D call. The V gene's germline CDR1 is SGHNT and CDR2 YENEEA. Trimming took 2 bases from V and 8 from J, leaving 7 bases between them. This CDR3 has 12 amino acids.

V usage is TRBV11-2 and J usage is TRBJ2-3; 8 bases fit TRBD1. The CDR3 runs 15 residues. CDR1 is SGHAT, CDR2 FQNNGV, per germline. The ends lost 4 bases at V and 2 bases at J; junction bases unmatched: 5. CDR3 coding DNA: TGTGCCAGCAGCTATCTTCAGGGGGCCACAGATACGCAGTATTTT. Amino acids: CASSYLQGATDTQYF.

The J gene is TRBJ2-5, the V gene TRBV6-6, with D possibly TRBD1 on 6 matching bases. The germline V gene has CDR1 MNHNY and CDR2 SVGAGI (reference sequence). CDR3 length: 13 amino acids. V was pared by 7 bases and J by 5 bases, with 14 bases between. The DNA of the CDR3 is TGTGCCAGCACTAACAGGGACACGGAGACCCAGTACTTC. This codes for CASTNRDTETQYF.

The chain recombines TRBV7-8 with TRBJ1-3, with D perhaps TRBD1 (6 bases). The CDR3 is 16 amino acids. The V end lost 2 bases, the J end lost 1 base, and 12 bases lay between the germline ends. Germline values: CDR1 SGHVS, CDR2 FQNEAQ. The CDR3 protein is CASSLRGGTSGNTIYF. As DNA, the CDR3 is TGTGCCAGCAGCTTAAGGGGGGGAACGTCTGGAAACACCATATATTTT.

This chain joins TRBV5-4 and TRBJ2-3; 7 bases agree with TRBD2. From germline, CDR1 is SGHNT and CDR2 YYREEE (reference sequence). The CDR3 has 14 residues. V was pared by 0 bases and J by 3 bases, with 1 base of the junction left unmatched. In DNA, the CDR3 is TGTGCCAGCAGCTTGGAGGGAGGGACAGATACGCAGTATTTT. This gives the protein CASSLEGGTDTQYF. Complete variable domain (other parts from reference TRBV5-4 and TRBJ2-3): ETGVTQSPTHLIKTRGQQVTLRCSSQSGHNTVSWYQQALGQGPQFIFQYYREEENGRGNFPPRFSGLQFPNYSSELNVNALELDDSALYLCASSLEGGTDTQYFGPGTRLTVL.

The chain joins TRBV29-1 to TRBJ1-2; 11 positions match TRBD1. CDR1 SQVTM and CDR2 ANQGSEA come from the germline V gene. V lost 4 bases and J lost 6; bases outside the gene matches: 13. CDR3 size: 16 residues. The CDR3 loop reads CSVVSRDRGVSDGYTF. The CDR3 coding sequence is TGCAGCGTTGTGTCCCGGGACAGGGGGGTTTCAGATGGCTACACCTTC.

The rearrangement uses TRBV9 and TRBJ2-1; D ambiguous. Germline V gene sequence: CDR1 SGDLS, CDR2 YYNGEE. Trimming shortened V by 0 bases and J by 5 bases, and 12 bases separated the two germline ends. The CDR3 extends over 15 amino acids. The CDR3 coding sequence is TGTGCCAGCAGCGTAGAAATGGTGGGGAACAATGAGCAGTTCTTC. It yields the protein CASSVEMVGNNEQFF.

V gene TRBV4-2 combines with J gene TRBJ2-1; 9 bases match TRBD1. Germline V gene sequence: CDR1 LGHNA, CDR2 YNFKEQ. Trimming took 1 base from V and 6 from J; bases not matched to a gene: 13. This CDR3 spans 18 amino acids. The CDR3 reads CASSQGQWTGQGPNEQFF. CDR3 DNA sequence: TGTGCCAGCAGCCAAGGCCAGTGGACGGGACAGGGACCCAATGAGCAGTTCTTC.

This chain uses TRBV2 with TRBJ2-2; the match to TRBD2 covers 12 bases. The J segment lost 3 bases and the V segment lost 6 bases, leaving 5 bases of the junction unmatched. The germline V gene has CDR1 SNHLY and CDR2 FYNNEI. The CDR3 runs to 16 residues. CDR3 sequence (DNA): TGTGCCAGCAGGAAAACTAGCGGGGGGTACACCGGGGAGCTGTTTTTT. Translation gives CASRKTSGGYTGELFF.

This chain joins TRBV5-6 and TRBJ2-3; 12 positions match TRBD2. CDR1 is SGHDT and CDR2 is YYEEEE in the germline V gene. This CDR3 region has 15 residues. V lost 4 bases, J lost 5 bases, and 5 bases stayed unmatched. CDR3 nucleotides: TGTGCCAGCAGCGGACTAGCGGGGAGTGTAGATACGCAGTATTTT. Its translation: CASSGLAGSVDTQYF.

This clone came up a few times. V gene TRBV28 combines with J gene TRBJ1-1, with TRBD1 as a possible D gene (5 bases). The V and J ends lost 6 bases and 4 bases respectively, with 12 bases between them. Germline CDR1 and CDR2: MDHEN and SYDVKM. The CDR3 contains 13 residues. The CDR3 here is CASRWRGATEAFF. The CDR3 coding sequence is TGTGCCAGCAGATGGAGGGGAGCCACTGAAGCTTTCTTT.

The chain joins TRBV4-2 to TRBJ1-2; perhaps TRBD1 as D (5 bases). V was pared by 0 bases and J by 1 base, with 12 bases between. The CDR3 spans 16 residues. Germline V gene sequence: CDR1 LGHNA, CDR2 YNFKEQ. For the CDR3, the DNA is TGTGCCAGCAGCCAAGAGGGGCAGGCGATTAACTATGGCTACACCTTC. The encoded protein is CASSQEGQAINYGYTF.

The chain joins TRBV9 to TRBJ2-2; the match to TRBD1 covers 7 bases. The CDR3 has 16 amino acids. The germline CDR1 and CDR2 sequences are SGDLS and YYNGEE. V was clipped by 0 bases and J by 1 base; unmatched bases: 3. This CDR3 is CASSVASGGNTGELFF. In nucleotides, the CDR3 is TGTGCCAGCAGCGTAGCCTCAGGGGGGAACACCGGGGAGCTGTTTTTT.